The present TCR beta chain was sequenced within a study of blood T cell repertoires in COVID-19. Clones were read by immunoSEQ multiplex PCR, and TCRdb kept only the in-frame ones, dropping some. The data show about 59,000 clones, 81% seen once. This TCR derives from a woman aged 80 or older with active or convalescent COVID-19. What was sequenced was peripheral blood.

The CDR3 DNA follows: TGTGCCAGCAGCCTTAGCGGGGTAAATACGCAGTATTTT. Protein product: CASSLSGVNTQYF. This chain connects TRBV3-1 (or the pseudogene TRBV3-2) to TRBJ2-3; 8 nucleotides match TRBD2. CDR3 size: 13 residues. Germline CDR1 LGHDT, CDR2 YNNKEL (reference sequence). Losses at the gene ends were 4 bases for V and 7 bases for J; bases not matched to a gene: 4.